This section outlines one T cell receptor (beta chain) sequence together with its context. Its specificity is unknown. Produced via immunoSEQ multiplex PCR; TCRdb's table is partial and in-frame only. Of just under 75,000 clones listed, around 74% were seen once; the top ten hold under 3%. ViraFEST assay sequencing came after antigen-specific CD4+ T cells were expanded with viral peptide pools. Around day 10 of culture, CD4+ T cells were separated out. Absence of prior SARS-CoV-2 infection characterized the vaccine recipients, who showed negative nucleocapsid antibodies. Each culture well received under 2.5 million PBMC. These cells were then cultured in IMDM with 7.5 to 10 IU/ml IL-2 and around 10 ug/ml peptides. The record originates from a study of vaccination effects on CD4 cells after COVID-19. General study points: Clones of infection and vaccine origin contracted markedly late after vaccination. A shortage of convalescent patients and an absence of early post-infection timepoints characterized the study.

CDR3 length: 17 residues. CDR1 and CDR2 from the germline V gene are SGHTA and FQGNSA. V dropped 5 bases and J dropped 4; count of bases not matched to a gene: 11. This receptor was taken from a human donor who received a COVID-19 vaccine. V is TRBV7-2 and J is TRBJ2-5, with 12 bases fitting TRBD1. Sequencing used CD4+ T cells from PBMCs cultured with HCoV-NL63 spike peptides, obtained before COVID-19 vaccination. This CDR3 is CASSKRTGTGGRETQYF. The CDR3 DNA follows: TGTGCCAGCAGCAAACGAACCGGGACAGGGGGCCGAGAGACCCAGTACTTC.